The 32 T cell receptor beta chains below all came from one sample that was sequenced in a study of blood T cell repertoires in COVID-19. Sequencing used immunoSEQ multiplex PCR; TCRdb keeps in-frame clones, though not all of them. The repertoire holds fewer than 200,000 clones, around 79% seen once, with more than 25% in the top ten. Material for sequencing was peripheral blood. These receptors were collected from a woman in her 70s with acute or convalescent COVID-19.

V gene TRBV6-5 combines with J gene TRBJ2-2, with TRBD2 as a possible D gene (5 bases). CDR1 and CDR2 from the germline V gene are MNHEY and SVGAGI. There are 14 residues in the CDR3. With 7 bases removed from V and 1 base from J, the gap between germline ends came to 10 bases. The CDR3 sequence: CASTPAGNTGELFF. For the CDR3, the DNA is TGTGCCAGCACCCCGGCGGGGAACACCGGGGAGCTGTTTTTT.

The CDR3 nucleotides read TGTGCCAGTGGACTAGCGGGGGTCCAGTACTTC. Translation: CASGLAGVQYF. The genes are TRBV11-2 and TRBJ2-7; 13 nucleotides agree with TRBD2. With V trimmed by 9 bases and J by 10 bases, 3 bases remained unmatched. This CDR3 has 11 amino acids. Looked up from germline, CDR1 is SGHAT and CDR2 is FQNNGV.

This chain links TRBV25-1 with TRBJ2-1, with TRBD2 matching over 9 bases. The CDR3 is 14 amino acids. J gave up 9 bases and V 4 bases, and 7 bases lay outside the gene matches. Germline V lookup: CDR1 MGHDK, CDR2 SYGVNS. CDR3 loop: CASSGLAEGAEQFF. Written as DNA, the CDR3 is TGTGCCAGCAGTGGACTAGCGGAAGGGGCTGAGCAGTTCTTC.

This clone has ten or more counts. The chain links TRBV19 to TRBJ2-2; the match to TRBD2 covers 7 bases. CDR1 is LNHDA, CDR2 SQIVND, per germline (reference sequence). The CDR3 is 19 amino acids. The junction had 18 bases not matched to a gene; V was cut back by 3 bases and J by 5 bases. In nucleotides, the CDR3 is TGTGCCAGTAGTATGACCCCCCTACTTGGCGGGACTAATACCGGGGAGCTGTTTTTT. Encoded protein: CASSMTPLLGGTNTGELFF.

This clone was counted a few times. CDR3 DNA sequence: TGTGCCAGCAGTCGCACTCACCGGGGGGACAATGAGCAGTTCTTC. Translation gives CASSRTHRGDNEQFF. The rearrangement links TRBV13 to TRBJ2-1; 7 nucleotides align to TRBD2. The junction had 10 bases not matched to a gene; V was cut back by 6 bases and J by 5 bases. The CDR3 sequence is 15 residues long. Per germline, CDR1 PRHDT and CDR2 FYEKMQ (reference sequence).

The chain joins TRBV25-1 to TRBJ1-2, with 9 bases identical to TRBD1. From germline, CDR1 is MGHDK and CDR2 SYGVNS. This CDR3 is built from 13 residues. The V segment lost 6 bases and the J segment 3 bases; nucleotides outside the gene matches: 2. The CDR3 is CASRGQGHYGYTF. The CDR3 DNA reads as TGTGCCAGCAGGGGACAGGGCCACTATGGCTACACCTTC.

The rearrangement joins TRBV14 to TRBJ1-5; the D gene is possibly TRBD1 (5 bases). From germline, CDR1 is SGHDN and CDR2 FVKESK. The CDR3 has 13 amino acids. V shed 5 bases and J shed 3 bases, with 8 bases lying between them. CDR3 nucleotides: TGTGCCAGCAGCGGGGGGTTCAATCAGCCCCAGCATTTT. Amino acid sequence: CASSGGFNQPQHF.

The rearrangement joins TRBV5-1 to TRBJ1-2, with D unresolved. From germline, CDR1 is SGHRS and CDR2 YFSETQ. The CDR3 covers 16 residues. V was trimmed by 4 bases and J by 6 bases, leaving 22 bases between them. The CDR3 DNA sequence: TGCGCCAGCAGCCCCGGATCATCGGGGTGGGGAAATGGCTACACCTTC. Its protein product is CASSPGSSGWGNGYTF. Full variable domain (missing parts from reference TRBV5-1 and TRBJ1-2): KAGVTQTPRYLIKTRGQQVTLSCSPISGHRSVSWYQQTPGQGLQFLFEYFSETQRNKGNFPGRFSGRQFSNSRSEMNVSTLELGDSALYLCASSPGSSGWGNGYTFGSGTRLTVV.

This CDR3 reads CASTQAGKMLDTQYF. CDR3 coding DNA: TGTGCCAGCACCCAGGCAGGGAAAATGTTGGATACGCAGTATTTT. This chain connects TRBV6-5 to TRBJ2-3; weak D call: TRBD1 (5 bases). The V and J ends lost 7 bases and 6 bases respectively, with 20 bases between them. This CDR3 contains 15 residues. Germline assignment: CDR1 MNHEY and CDR2 SVGAGI.

The rearrangement links TRBV23-1 to TRBJ2-7; D is unclear. TRBV23-1 is noted as an ORF with a role that remains uncertain. The CDR3 is 16 residues long. The V gene lost 0 bases and the J gene lost 0 bases, with 12 bases spanning the gap. The CDR3 protein is CASSQSKETRSYEQYF. The CDR3 nucleotides read TGCGCCAGCAGTCAATCGAAGGAGACCCGCTCCTACGAGCAGTACTTC.

CDR3 loop: CASSERGRGNTDTQYF. The CDR3 DNA follows: TGTGCCAGCAGCGAAAGAGGGCGGGGAAACACAGATACGCAGTATTTT. J is TRBJ2-3 and V is TRBV7-3, with TRBD2 as a possible D gene (6 bases). V gave up 5 bases and J gave up 2 bases, with 17 bases separating them. Germline CDR1 and CDR2: SGHTA and FQGTGA. CDR3 length: 16 amino acids. The full variable domain, with the rest looked up from reference TRBV7-3 and TRBJ2-3, is GAGVSQTPSNKVTEKGKYVELRCDPISGHTALYWYRQSLGQGPEFLIYFQGTGAADDSGLPNDRFFAVRPEGSVSTLKIQRTERGDSAVYLCASSERGRGNTDTQYFGPGTRLTVL.

This clone showed up many times. The chain employs TRBV5-8 and TRBJ2-5, with 12 bases matching TRBD1. Trimming at V came to 0 bases and at J to 5 bases, leaving 5 bases not matched to a gene. The CDR3 has 16 residues. Germline CDR1 SGHTS, CDR2 YDEGEE. The CDR3, as DNA: TGTGCCAGCAGCTTGGTGGGGACAGGGGGCGGTGAGACCCAGTACTTC. Translating gives CASSLVGTGGGETQYF.

The chain employs TRBV5-1 and TRBJ1-2; TRBD1 agrees at 7 bases. The ends lost 4 bases at V and 2 bases at J; junction bases unmatched: 5. The CDR3 extends over 14 amino acids. CDR1 SGHRS and CDR2 YFSETQ come from the germline V gene. In DNA form, the CDR3 reads TGCGCCAGCAGCCCCGGGGGACAGAACTATGGCTACACCTTC. It yields the protein CASSPGGQNYGYTF.

This chain joins TRBV29-1 and TRBJ2-3, with D possibly being TRBD1 (6 bases). This CDR3 spans 15 amino acids. Germline lookup yields CDR1 SQVTM and CDR2 ANQGSEA. The V end lost 3 bases, the J end lost 2 bases, and 15 bases lay between the germline ends. CDR3 sequence (DNA): TGCAGCGTTGAGGTCGGGACACTATACACAGATACGCAGTATTTT. It is translated as CSVEVGTLYTDTQYF.

The genes are TRBV6-6 and TRBJ2-5; 11 bases are a match to TRBD2. In germline, CDR1 is MNHNY, CDR2 SVGAGI (reference sequence). CDR3 length equals 15 residues. V lost 6 bases and J lost 1; bases outside the gene matches: 4. For the CDR3, the DNA is TGTGCCAGCAGCGTGGGACTAGCGGTCCAAGAGACCCAGTACTTC. It specifies CASSVGLAVQETQYF.

The V gene is TRBV5-4, the J gene TRBJ2-7; 13 bases match TRBD2. V lost 4 bases and J lost 4; bases outside the gene matches: 5. CDR1 and CDR2 (germline): SGHNT, YYREEE (reference sequence). This CDR3 has 15 amino acids. The chain's CDR3 is CASSQGLAGEYEQYF. CDR3 in DNA: TGTGCCAGCAGCCAAGGACTAGCGGGAGAGTACGAGCAGTACTTC.

In DNA, the CDR3 is TGTGCCAGCAGCTTATATTTGAGCACAGATACGCAGTATTTT. It yields the protein CASSLYLSTDTQYF. The chain carries TRBV5-5 and TRBJ2-3; D is ambiguous. The CDR3 length is 14 residues. Germline assignment: CDR1 SGHKS and CDR2 YYEKEE (reference sequence). The V gene lost 2 bases and the J gene lost 0 bases, with 7 bases spanning the gap.

This clone has just a few counts. This rearrangement joins TRBV6-4 to TRBJ1-2; possible D gene TRBD1, 6 bases. CDR3 length: 15 residues. V was clipped by 3 bases and J by 5 bases, with 16 bases between them. Germline V lookup: CDR1 MRHNA, CDR2 SNTAGT. CDR3 sequence: CASSENYGQKYGYTF. The CDR3 region has the DNA TGTGCCAGCAGTGAAAACTATGGACAGAAATATGGCTACACCTTC.

This clone was recorded a few times. CDR3 bases: TGTGCCAGCAGCGGGACAGCTCTTCATCCTCCCTACGAGCAGTACTTC. Protein sequence: CASSGTALHPPYEQYF. The gene calls are TRBV14 and TRBJ2-7; 7 bases are shared with TRBD1. Germline CDR1 and CDR2: SGHDN and FVKESK. The CDR3 runs 16 residues. Trimming at V came to 5 bases and at J to 2 bases, leaving 12 bases not matched to a gene.

This rearrangement joins TRBV5-6 to TRBJ2-1, with D possibly TRBD1 on 6 matching bases. There are 15 residues in the CDR3. CDR1 and CDR2 from the germline V gene are SGHDT and YYEEEE. Trimming shortened V by 6 bases and J by 9 bases, and 22 bases separated the two germline ends. The CDR3 DNA reads TGTGCCAGCAACTCAATCGGGACACCCCGTGGTGAGCAGTTCTTC. It is translated as CASNSIGTPRGEQFF. Based on the CDR3 plus reference TRBV5-6 and TRBJ2-1, the full variable domain is DAGVTQSPTHLIKTRGQQVTLRCSPKSGHDTVSWYQQALGQGPQFIFQYYEEEERQRGNFPDRFSGHQFPNYSSELNVNALLLGDSALYLCASNSIGTPRGEQFFGPGTRLTVL.

The CDR3 here is CASSPRGQSVNNQPQHF. CDR3 nucleotide sequence: TGTGCCAGTAGTCCAAGGGGACAGTCGGTGAACAATCAGCCCCAGCATTTT. The J gene is TRBJ1-5, the V gene TRBV19; 7 positions agree with TRBD1. The length of the CDR3 is 17 residues. The germline CDR1 and CDR2 sequences are LNHDA and SQIVND (reference sequence). Trimming cost V 5 bases and J 3 bases; bases outside gene matches: 13.

The chain uses TRBV27 and TRBJ2-3; D unresolved. There are 15 residues in the CDR3. Germline V gene sequence: CDR1 MNHEY, CDR2 SMNVEV (reference sequence). V lost 6 bases and J 2 bases, leaving 15 bases between the germline ends. In DNA form, the CDR3 reads TGTGCCAGCAGCCGCCAGGCCCCGGACACAGATACGCAGTATTTT. Encoded protein: CASSRQAPDTDTQYF.

V is TRBV19 and J is TRBJ2-5, with 10 nucleotides matching TRBD2. V lost 0 bases, J lost 1 base, and 2 bases stayed unmatched. The CDR3 totals 16 residues. CDR1 LNHDA and CDR2 SQIVND come from the germline V gene (reference sequence). This CDR3 reads CASSIELAGPQETQYF. For the CDR3, the DNA is TGTGCCAGTAGTATAGAACTAGCGGGACCCCAAGAGACCCAGTACTTC.

This clone has more than one count but fewer than ten. The chain has TRBV7-9 and TRBJ2-7; TRBD1 is a possible D gene (6 bases). Germline V gene lookup returns CDR1 SEHNR and CDR2 FQNEAQ (reference sequence). This CDR3 has 14 residues. V gave up 7 bases and J gave up 5 bases, with 18 bases separating them. CDR3 sequence reads: CASTQAQGKHEQYF. CDR3 DNA: TGTGCCAGCACGCAGGCTCAGGGGAAGCACGAGCAGTACTTC.

The chain joins TRBV18 to TRBJ2-3; 13 nucleotides align to TRBD2. The CDR3 length is 17 residues. Germline CDR1 is KGHSH and CDR2 is LQKENI. The junction had 2 bases not matched to a gene; V was cut back by 1 base and J by 1 base. CDR3 residues: CASSPQGLAGGTDTQYF. DNA of the CDR3: TGTGCCAGCTCACCACAAGGACTAGCGGGAGGCACAGATACGCAGTATTTT. The whole variable domain, remainder taken from reference TRBV18 and TRBJ2-3, is NAGVMQNPRHLVRRRGQEARLRCSPMKGHSHVYWYRQLPEEGLKFMVYLQKENIIDESGMPKERFSAEFPKEGPSILRIQQVVRGDSAAYFCASSPQGLAGGTDTQYFGPGTRLTVL.

The gene calls are TRBV4-1 and TRBJ2-2; D is unclear. V was trimmed by 3 bases and J by 6 bases, leaving 8 bases between them. This CDR3 is 13 amino acids long. Germline loops: CDR1 MGHRA, CDR2 YSYEKL. This CDR3 reads CASSHRVAGELFF. The CDR3 region has the DNA TGCGCCAGCAGCCACCGAGTCGCCGGGGAGCTGTTTTTT.

This chain joins TRBV2 and TRBJ1-5; D gene uncertain. Germline V gene data show CDR1 as SNHLY and CDR2 as FYNNEI. V was clipped by 2 bases and J by 5 bases, with 13 bases between them. The CDR3 covers 15 residues. The CDR3 loop is CASSEWVVRDQPQHF. CDR3 coding DNA: TGTGCCAGCAGTGAATGGGTAGTCCGGGATCAGCCCCAGCATTTT.

The chain couples TRBV5-1 to TRBJ2-5, with 10 nucleotides matching TRBD1. The CDR3 has 15 amino acids. CDR1 is SGHRS, CDR2 YFSETQ, per germline. The junction had 9 bases not matched to a gene; V was cut back by 5 bases and J by 5 bases. The CDR3 loop reads CASSHPGTGDETQYF. As DNA, the CDR3 is TGCGCCAGCAGTCATCCCGGGACAGGGGATGAGACCCAGTACTTC.

This clone has just a few counts. The rearrangement links TRBV18 to TRBJ2-1; the match to TRBD2 covers 13 bases. This CDR3 has 17 residues. V was pared by 5 bases and J by 3 bases, with 7 bases of the junction left unmatched. In germline, CDR1 is KGHSH, CDR2 LQKENI. CDR3 nucleotide sequence: TGTGCCAGCTCAGACGGACTAGCGGGAGTGATCTACAATGAGCAGTTCTTC. It yields the protein CASSDGLAGVIYNEQFF.

The chain uses TRBV9 and TRBJ1-3; no clear D. From germline, CDR1 is SGDLS and CDR2 YYNGEE. V lost 0 bases to trimming and J lost 0 bases, with 7 bases between them. This CDR3 is 15 amino acids long. The CDR3 DNA reads TGTGCCAGCAGCGTAGACGGGTACTCTGGAAACACCATATATTTT. This sequence encodes CASSVDGYSGNTIYF. Combining the CDR3 with reference TRBV9 and TRBJ1-3 gives the whole variable domain DSGVTQTPKHLITATGQRVTLRCSPRSGDLSVYWYQQSLDQGLQFLIQYYNGEERAKGNILERFSAQQFPDLHSELNLSSLELGDSALYFCASSVDGYSGNTIYFGEGSWLTVV.

The chain employs TRBV14 and TRBJ2-5, with a weak D call TRBD1 (8 bases). From germline, CDR1 is SGHDN and CDR2 FVKESK. Trimming removed 4 bases from V and 4 bases from J, with 19 bases in between. This CDR3 contains 16 residues. CDR3 sequence reads: CASSPFRTGGAETQYF. The CDR3 region has the DNA TGTGCCAGCAGCCCCTTTCGAACAGGGGGGGCAGAGACCCAGTACTTC.

The rearrangement uses TRBV5-4 and TRBJ2-2, with D possibly matching TRBD2 (5 bases). Trimming took 4 bases from V and 5 from J, leaving 18 bases between them. Germline V lookup: CDR1 SGHNT, CDR2 YYREEE (reference sequence). This CDR3 is built from 16 residues. CDR3 loop: CASSGSSGRSTGELFF. The CDR3 nucleotides read TGTGCCAGCAGCGGGAGTAGTGGGAGATCGACCGGGGAGCTGTTTTTT.